These T cell receptor beta chains were read from a single sample in a study of T-cell reconstitution after alpha-beta-depleted transplantation in children. TCRdb independently ran MiXCR on the PCR reads; one entry per CDR3 protein. The repertoire has hundreds of thousands of distinct CDR3 sequences, 15% to 20% of them found once; the top ten carry approximately 4.5%. The sequencing here drew on PBMCs, mostly from graft donor cells, taken 360 days after TCRalphabeta/CD19-depleted stem cell transplant. The receptors were gathered from a male patient aged 10 to 17 who had a stem cell transplant for acute lymphoblastic leukemia, so the T cells may come from the graft donor. CDR3s include the opening cysteine and the closing phenylalanine or tryptophan. Fields, in order: V gene, clone size, D gene, J gene, CDR3 protein, CDR3 DNA. A D gene is named only where the DNA matches it firmly. The size field is filled for only some rows; it gives once, few, many or a size class.

TRBV20-1	few	-	TRBJ2-1	CSASSFEQFF	TGCAGTGCCTCATCTTTTGAGCAGTTCTTC
TRBV12-3/TRBV12-4	-	TRBD2	TRBJ2-1	CACSLGWGSGRFNNEQFF	TGTGCCTGCAGTTTAGGGTGGGGTAGCGGGAGATTTAACAATGAGCAGTTCTTC
TRBV4-2	few	TRBD2	TRBJ2-1	CASSQAAGGEQSEQFF	TGTGCCAGCAGCCAAGCGGCGGGGGGGGAGCAGAGTGAGCAGTTCTTC
TRBV27	few	-	TRBJ2-7	CASSLQGRSGEQYF	TGTGCCAGCAGCCTGCAGGGGAGGTCGGGTGAGCAGTACTTC
TRBV5-1	few	TRBD1	TRBJ1-1	CASSSKTGATNTEAFF	TGCGCCAGCAGCAGCAAAACAGGGGCGACGAACACTGAAGCTTTCTTT
TRBV20-1	many	TRBD2	TRBJ2-1	CSARQVLAGVGPHEQFF	TGCAGTGCTAGACAGGTATTAGCGGGAGTAGGGCCCCATGAGCAGTTCTTC
TRBV18	many	-	TRBJ1-1	CASSAQGNTEAFF	TGCGCCAGCAGTGCTCAGGGGAACACTGAAGCTTTCTTT
TRBV27	-	-	TRBJ2-7	CASSFLGGLYYEQYF	TGTGCCAGCAGTTTCTTGGGGGGGCTGTACTACGAGCAGTACTTC
TRBV7-3	-	TRBD1	TRBJ1-1	CASSWAGTAMNTEAFF	TGTGCCAGCAGCTGGGCTGGGACAGCCATGAACACTGAAGCTTTCTTT
TRBV5-1	few	TRBD2	TRBJ2-7	CASSFGREGYEQYF	TGCGCCAGCAGCTTCGGGAGGGAGGGATACGAGCAGTACTTC
TRBV5-8	-	-	TRBJ2-1	CASSLLSSPGRNEQFF	TGTGCCAGCAGCTTGCTTTCCTCGCCAGGGAGGAATGAGCAGTTCTTC
TRBV29-1	-	TRBD2	TRBJ2-1	CSVKTSGRADEQFF	TGCAGCGTTAAGACTAGCGGGAGGGCCGATGAGCAGTTCTTC
TRBV5-1	-	-	TRBJ2-5	CASSSWLGETQYF	TGCGCCAGCAGCTCATGGTTGGGAGAGACCCAGTACTTC
TRBV5-1	-	-	TRBJ2-1	CASSLAAPSSYNEQFF	TGCGCCAGCAGCTTGGCTGCCCCGAGCTCCTACAATGAGCAGTTCTTC
TRBV5-1	many	-	TRBJ2-1	CASSLMYEQFF	TGCGCCAGCAGCTTGATGTACGAGCAGTTCTTC
TRBV12-3/TRBV12-4	few	-	TRBJ2-7	CASKEETMRDTGYEQYF	TGTGCCAGCAAGGAGGAGACAATGAGGGACACCGGATACGAGCAGTACTTC
TRBV12-3/TRBV12-4	many	TRBD1	TRBJ2-2	CASTWGTGVTGELFF	TGTGCCAGCACATGGGGGACAGGGGTGACCGGGGAGCTGTTTTTT
TRBV9	-	-	TRBJ2-2	CASSVGGGNTGELFF	TGTGCCAGCAGCGTAGGAGGGGGGAACACCGGGGAGCTGTTTTTT
TRBV10-1	-	-	TRBJ1-1	CASSPLRGENTEAFF	TGCGCCAGCAGTCCGTTACGCGGGGAGAACACTGAAGCTTTCTTT
TRBV5-1	-	TRBD2	TRBJ2-7	CASSSVTGGRAYEQYF	TGCGCCAGCAGCTCCGTTACCGGCGGGAGAGCATACGAGCAGTACTTC
TRBV29-1	once	TRBD1	TRBJ2-1	CSVEGRGSYNEQFF	TGCAGCGTTGAAGGCAGGGGGTCTTACAATGAGCAGTTCTTC
TRBV5-1	-	TRBD2	TRBJ2-7	CASSWATGGEYEQYF	TGCGCCAGCAGCTGGGCGACCGGGGGGGAATACGAGCAGTACTTC
TRBV9	-	-	TRBJ1-1	CASSVVAGSSEAFF	TGTGCCAGCAGCGTAGTTGCGGGATCTTCTGAAGCTTTCTTT
TRBV29-1	many	-	TRBJ2-2	CSVAAVTGELFF	TGCAGCGTTGCGGCAGTCACCGGGGAGCTGTTTTTT
TRBV5-1	few	TRBD1	TRBJ1-5	CASSLGTDDSNQPQHF	TGCGCCAGCAGCCTCGGGACAGATGATAGCAATCAGCCCCAGCATTTT
TRBV7-9	few	-	TRBJ1-2	CASSFGGSLYGYTF	TGTGCCAGCAGCTTCGGGGGGTCTTTGTATGGCTACACCTTC
TRBV15	-	-	TRBJ2-3	CATRSAVLDFPDTQYF	TGTGCCACCAGATCTGCGGTTCTCGATTTTCCCGATACGCAGTATTTT
TRBV7-8	-	-	TRBJ1-2	CASSFSRANYGYTF	TGTGCCAGCAGCTTTTCCAGGGCTAACTATGGCTACACCTTC
TRBV29-1	once	-	TRBJ2-7	CSAQLGNEQYF	TGCAGCGCCCAGTTGGGGAACGAGCAGTACTTC
TRBV4-1	-	TRBD2	TRBJ2-7	CASSQEGGPSYEQYF	TGCGCCAGCAGCCAAGAGGGAGGGCCAAGCTACGAGCAGTACTTC
TRBV10-3	few	-	TRBJ1-1	CAISALGQNTEAFF	TGTGCCATCAGTGCTTTAGGACAGAACACTGAAGCTTTCTTT
TRBV24-1	few	TRBD2	TRBJ2-1	CATTPGASGSYNEQFF	TGTGCCACCACCCCTGGGGCTAGCGGTTCCTACAATGAGCAGTTCTTC
TRBV9	-	-	TRBJ2-1	CASSAVSGSYNEQFF	TGTGCCAGCAGCGCCGTTTCGGGCTCCTACAATGAGCAGTTCTTC